This entry concerns a single T cell receptor (beta chain). Distinct nucleotide sequences in the sample also encode this CDR3. This sample is part of a study of blood T cell repertoires in COVID-19. The overall study: Both acute and convalescent COVID-19 samples were obtained from the United States, Italy and Spain.

TCRdb keeps only in-frame clones here, not all; method: immunoSEQ multiplex PCR. The sample lists 300,000 to 350,000 clones; roughly 87% were seen once. Sequencing input: PBMCs or T cells enriched from blood (not recorded which). This sequence originates from a woman aged 25 to 39 who had recovered from COVID-19.

DNA of the CDR3: TGTGCCAGCACCACGGGGAACACTGAAGCTTTCTTT. Protein product: CASTTGNTEAFF. The chain is built from TRBV28 and TRBJ1-1; D gene ambiguous. The germline V gene encodes CDR1 MDHEN and CDR2 SYDVKM. The CDR3 is 12 amino acids. V shed 7 bases and J shed 1 base, with 7 bases lying between them.